This entry lists 30 T cell receptor beta chains sequenced from one sample in a study of somatic mutations in cytotoxic T cells in rheumatoid arthritis (dated by TCRdb to about 2017). Library method: the immunoSEQ multiplex PCR assay. TCRdb took this table from immuneACCESS and kept in-frame rearrangements with V and J called. Such tables lack part of the clones; where checked against another copy, unresolved V genes explain under half of the gap, and the rest is unexplained. The sample profile shows 15,000 to 20,000 clones; 70% to 85% of them were found once. The leading ten clones occupy 12% of the sample. Sequencing was performed on CD8+ T cells sorted from blood. These receptors all stem from an adult with rheumatoid arthritis.

There are a few counts of this clone. The chain links TRBV4-1 to TRBJ1-6, with D unresolved. Deletions cut 3 bases from V and 3 bases from J, with 12 bases between. The V gene's germline CDR1 is MGHRA and CDR2 YSYEKL. The CDR3 consists of 16 residues. The CDR3 loop reads CASSQGGLDYNSPLHF. The CDR3 coding sequence is TGCGCCAGCAGCCAGGGCGGTCTGGACTATAATTCACCCCTCCACTTT.

This clone was observed a few times. CDR3 nucleotide sequence: TGTGCCAGCAGTGGTCAGGGGGTTATTGAAGCTTTCTTT. Translation: CASSGQGVIEAFF. The V and J genes are TRBV2 and TRBJ1-1; 7 nucleotides align to TRBD1. V trimming: 4 bases; J trimming: 7 bases; junction bases outside the gene matches: 6. The CDR3 contains 13 residues. Germline V gene lookup returns CDR1 SNHLY and CDR2 FYNNEI.

The chain's CDR3 is CSARTSGGNTGELFF. DNA for the CDR3: TGCAGCGCCCGGACTAGCGGGGGCAACACCGGGGAGCTGTTTTTT. The V gene is TRBV29-1, the J gene TRBJ2-2, with TRBD2 identical over 13 bases. Trimming took 7 bases from V and 2 from J; bases not matched to a gene: 4. The CDR3 extends over 15 amino acids. The germline V gene encodes CDR1 SQVTM and CDR2 ANQGSEA.

J is TRBJ1-2 and V is TRBV6-6, with TRBD1 matching 10 bases. V shed 5 bases and J 1 base; nucleotides not matched to a gene: 4. Per germline, CDR1 MNHNY and CDR2 SVGAGI (reference sequence). This CDR3 region has 15 residues. The CDR3 loop is CASSPGQGINYGYTF. The CDR3 DNA reads TGTGCCAGCAGTCCGGGACAGGGGATTAACTATGGCTACACCTTC.

CDR3 sequence: CASSHTSGGSETQYF. The CDR3 DNA sequence: TGTGCCAGCAGCCATACTAGCGGGGGATCGGAGACCCAGTACTTC. V gene TRBV11-2 combines with J gene TRBJ2-5; 11 bases are shared with TRBD2. The CDR3 is made up of 15 amino acids. J gave up 5 bases and V 5 bases, and 7 bases lay outside the gene matches. Germline values: CDR1 SGHAT, CDR2 FQNNGV. Full variable domain (remainder filled in from reference TRBV11-2 and TRBJ2-5): EAGVAQSPRYKIIEKRQSVAFWCNPISGHATLYWYQQILGQGPKLLIQFQNNGVVDDSQLPKDRFSAERLKGVDSTLKIQPAKLEDSAVYLCASSHTSGGSETQYFGPGTRLLVL.

The chain couples TRBV28 to TRBJ2-1; 14 positions agree with TRBD2. V was clipped by 5 bases and J by 10 bases; unmatched bases: 7. The CDR3 has 15 amino acids. Germline CDR1 and CDR2: MDHEN and SYDVKM. Here the CDR3 reads CASSPRLAGGPEQFF. The CDR3, as DNA: TGTGCCAGCAGTCCCCGACTAGCGGGGGGGCCGGAGCAGTTCTTC.

This chain uses TRBV6-5 with TRBJ1-3; possibly TRBD1 for D (5 bases). Trimming pared 5 bases from V and 0 bases from J, leaving 11 bases between. The germline V gene has CDR1 MNHEY and CDR2 SVGAGI. This CDR3 is 15 amino acids long. The CDR3 sequence: CASSKLTVSGNTIYF. The CDR3 DNA is TGTGCCAGCAGTAAACTGACAGTCTCTGGAAACACCATATATTTT.

V gene TRBV9 combines with J gene TRBJ1-2; possible D gene TRBD1, 5 bases. Germline V gene lookup returns CDR1 SGDLS and CDR2 YYNGEE. This CDR3 spans 13 amino acids. V gave up 2 bases and J gave up 6 bases, with 11 bases separating them. The CDR3 loop is CASSVRELNGYTF. The DNA of the CDR3 is TGTGCCAGCAGCGTCAGGGAGTTAAATGGCTACACCTTC.

The V gene is TRBV6-5, the J gene TRBJ2-1, with 9 bases identical to TRBD1. The V gene end was trimmed by 0 bases and the J gene end by 6 bases; junction bases not matched to a gene: 3. Germline-derived CDR1 and CDR2 are MNHEY and SVGAGI. The CDR3 has 15 amino acids. The CDR3 coding sequence is TGTGCCAGCAGTTACTCGTGGACAGGGGTCAATGAGCAGTTCTTC. It codes for CASSYSWTGVNEQFF.

The chain has TRBV2 and TRBJ1-2; D unclear. Germline CDR1 is SNHLY and CDR2 is FYNNEI. V shed 10 bases and J shed 1 base, with 13 bases lying between them. The CDR3 has 13 residues. The CDR3 loop reads CAISRWFNYGYTF. DNA for the CDR3: TGTGCCATCTCCAGGTGGTTTAACTATGGCTACACCTTC.

This chain joins TRBV6-1 and TRBJ1-2; the D gene is possibly TRBD1 (6 bases). Germline-derived CDR1 and CDR2 are MNHNS and SASEGT. The CDR3 consists of 12 residues. Trimming removed 10 bases at V and 5 bases at J, with 14 bases between. The CDR3 sequence: CATFFRGYGYTF. CDR3 coding DNA: TGTGCCACTTTTTTTAGGGGGTATGGCTACACCTTC.

The chain is built from TRBV23-1 and TRBJ1-3; 9 bases align to TRBD1. TRBV23-1 is annotated as an ORF whose role is uncertain. The CDR3 has 15 residues. After removal of 3 bases from V and 4 bases from J, the junction contained 4 bases not matched to a gene. The CDR3 DNA is TGCGCCAGCAGTCAGGGACAGGGAAAGGGAAACACCATATATTTT. Translated, it gives CASSQGQGKGNTIYF.

This clone was recorded once. The J gene is TRBJ1-4, the V gene TRBV16; TRBD1 matches 7 bases. Germline CDR1 and CDR2: KGHSY and FQNENV. V lost 5 bases, J lost 2 bases, and 8 bases stayed unmatched. CDR3 length equals 16 residues. The CDR3 loop is CASSSIQGITNEKLFF. In DNA form, the CDR3 reads TGTGCCAGCAGCTCCATACAGGGGATTACTAATGAAAAACTGTTTTTT.

The chain recombines TRBV7-3 with TRBJ2-2; D is perhaps TRBD2 (6 bases). Germline CDR1 is SGHTA and CDR2 is FQGTGA. CDR3 length: 16 residues. Trimming cost V 1 base and J 1 base, with 10 bases left between them. CDR3 loop: CASSLNPSENTGELFF. CDR3 sequence (DNA): TGTGCCAGCAGCTTAAACCCTAGCGAGAACACCGGGGAGCTGTTTTTT.

J is TRBJ1-4 and V is TRBV7-9; D is perhaps TRBD1 (5 bases). The V gene lost 1 base and the J gene lost 12 bases, with 9 bases spanning the gap. Germline V gives CDR1 SEHNR, CDR2 FQNEAQ (reference sequence). The CDR3 sequence is 12 residues long. The CDR3 loop reads CASSLVQGELFF. As DNA, the CDR3 is TGTGCCAGCAGCTTAGTTCAGGGAGAACTGTTTTTT.

The chain carries TRBV6-5 and TRBJ1-4; TRBD1 is a possible D gene (6 bases). The CDR3 sequence is 15 residues long. Germline CDR1 reads MNHEY; CDR2 reads SVGAGI. V lost 4 bases to trimming and J lost 7 bases, with 16 bases between them. CDR3 amino acids: CASSSITGTSEKLFF. For the CDR3, the DNA is TGTGCCAGCAGTTCAATAACCGGGACATCTGAAAAACTGTTTTTT.

This chain links TRBV7-8 with TRBJ1-5; the D gene is possibly TRBD1 (5 bases). Trimming shortened V by 2 bases and J by 3 bases, and 17 bases separated the two germline ends. Germline CDR1 SGHVS, CDR2 FQNEAQ. There are 17 residues in the CDR3. CDR3 nucleotides: TGTGCCAGCAGCTTATCACAGGCCAGACAGACCAATCAGCCCCAGCATTTT. Its protein product is CASSLSQARQTNQPQHF.

The rearrangement joins TRBV4-1 to TRBJ1-1, with D uncertain. This CDR3 is 14 amino acids long. Germline CDR1 reads MGHRA; CDR2 reads YSYEKL. Trimming took 2 bases from V and 5 from J, leaving 12 bases between them. CDR3 DNA: TGCGCCAGCAGCCAAAAGGCGCATGGTACTGAAGCTTTCTTT. Protein product: CASSQKAHGTEAFF.

The chain carries TRBV13 and TRBJ1-6; D gene unclear. V lost 0 bases and J 3 bases, leaving 6 bases between the germline ends. CDR3 length: 15 amino acids. Germline V gene data show CDR1 as PRHDT and CDR2 as FYEKMQ (reference sequence). As DNA, the CDR3 is TGTGCCAGCAGCTTAGGACCAGGCTATAATTCACCCCTCCACTTT. Translation gives CASSLGPGYNSPLHF.

The chain uses TRBV4-1 and TRBJ2-2; 8 nucleotides align to TRBD1. The CDR3 has 15 residues. V was clipped by 3 bases and J by 3 bases; unmatched bases: 3. Germline loops: CDR1 MGHRA, CDR2 YSYEKL. The CDR3 sequence: CASSHPGQDTGELFF. DNA of the CDR3: TGCGCCAGCAGCCATCCGGGACAGGACACCGGGGAGCTGTTTTTT.

The chain is built from TRBV6-5 and TRBJ2-1; no clear D gene. Germline lookup yields CDR1 MNHEY and CDR2 SVGAGI. CDR3 length: 14 amino acids. Between the trimmed V and J ends, which lost 5 bases and 6 bases, there was a span of 14 bases. Written as DNA, the CDR3 is TGTGCCAGCAGTCAAACGCATCTCTCCAATGAGCAGTTCTTC. Amino acid sequence: CASSQTHLSNEQFF.

The rearrangement joins TRBV4-2 to TRBJ1-1; no reliable D call. Germline V CDR1 and CDR2: LGHNA, YNFKEQ. Trimming cost V 3 bases and J 5 bases, with 10 bases left between them. This CDR3 is 13 amino acids long. The CDR3 DNA sequence: TGTGCCAGCAGCCAGGGTGGACCTACTGAAGCTTTCTTT. It translates to CASSQGGPTEAFF.

The chain carries TRBV13 and TRBJ1-1; unclear D gene. The CDR3 runs to 14 residues. Per the germline V gene, CDR1 is PRHDT and CDR2 is FYEKMQ (reference sequence). The germline V and J ends were trimmed by 5 bases and 1 base, with 11 bases remaining between them. CDR3 sequence reads: CASSPRTANTEAFF. Here the CDR3 DNA reads TGTGCCAGCAGCCCAAGGACGGCGAACACTGAAGCTTTCTTT. Variable domain in full (rest from reference TRBV13 and TRBJ1-1): AAGVIQSPRHLIKEKRETATLKCYPIPRHDTVYWYQQGPGQDPQFLISFYEKMQSDKGSIPDRFSAQQFSDYHSELNMSSLELGDSALYFCASSPRTANTEAFFGQGTRLTVV.

The rearrangement links TRBV7-9 to TRBJ2-3; TRBD2 matches 7 bases. CDR3 length: 14 amino acids. After removal of 5 bases from V and 6 bases from J, the junction contained 8 bases not matched to a gene. Germline V gene data show CDR1 as SEHNR and CDR2 as FQNEAQ (reference sequence). CDR3 sequence reads: CASSPPAGEDTQYF. CDR3 coding DNA: TGTGCCAGCAGCCCCCCCGCGGGGGAGGATACGCAGTATTTT.

This chain joins TRBV18 and TRBJ1-1; maybe TRBD1 (5 bases). Trimming took off 2 bases at V and 1 base at J, with 8 bases between the two ends. The V gene's germline CDR1 is KGHSH and CDR2 LQKENI. The CDR3 loop spans 14 amino acids. CDR3 sequence (DNA): TGTGCCAGCTCACCAGGGGACCCGAACACTGAAGCTTTCTTT. It encodes CASSPGDPNTEAFF. The whole variable domain, filled in from reference TRBV18 and TRBJ1-1, reads NAGVMQNPRHLVRRRGQEARLRCSPMKGHSHVYWYRQLPEEGLKFMVYLQKENIIDESGMPKERFSAEFPKEGPSILRIQQVVRGDSAAYFCASSPGDPNTEAFFGQGTRLTVV.

The chain is built from TRBV7-9 and TRBJ1-4; D not resolved. V lost 4 bases and J lost 8, with 17 bases in between. The CDR3 is 15 amino acids. Germline V gene data show CDR1 as SEHNR and CDR2 as FQNEAQ (reference sequence). CDR3 loop: CASSYGGREEEKLFF. The CDR3 DNA reads as TGTGCCAGCAGCTACGGTGGGAGGGAGGAAGAAAAACTGTTTTTT.

The gene calls are TRBV19 and TRBJ2-1; D not certain. The CDR3 sequence is 15 residues long. V lost 1 base and J lost 0, with 7 bases in between. CDR1 and CDR2 from the germline V gene are LNHDA and SQIVND (reference sequence). CDR3 DNA: TGTGCCAGTAGTATAGGAAAGGACTCCTACAATGAGCAGTTCTTC. Its translation: CASSIGKDSYNEQFF.

V and J are TRBV9 and TRBJ2-1; D possibly corresponds to TRBD2 (6 bases). There are 15 residues in the CDR3. Germline loops: CDR1 SGDLS, CDR2 YYNGEE. Trimming shortened V by 0 bases and J by 4 bases, and 11 bases separated the two germline ends. CDR3 sequence: CASSVGTAGYNEQFF. CDR3 sequence (DNA): TGTGCCAGCAGCGTAGGGACCGCGGGATACAATGAGCAGTTCTTC.

The gene calls are TRBV11-2 and TRBJ2-3; 8 bases align to TRBD2. This CDR3 spans 17 amino acids. The V gene's germline CDR1 is SGHAT and CDR2 FQNNGV. J was trimmed by 2 bases and V by 0 bases; bases with no gene match: 7. DNA of the CDR3: TGTGCCAGCAGCTTAGATTGGGGCGGGGGGATCACAGATACGCAGTATTTT. This encodes CASSLDWGGGITDTQYF.

The genes are TRBV28 and TRBJ1-1; 7 bases match TRBD1. CDR3 length equals 16 residues. V lost 4 bases to trimming and J lost 0 bases; unmatched junction nucleotides: 8. Germline values: CDR1 MDHEN, CDR2 SYDVKM. The CDR3 loop is CASSSHRQGMNTEAFF. As DNA, the CDR3 is TGTGCCAGCAGTTCCCACCGACAGGGCATGAACACTGAAGCTTTCTTT. The whole variable domain, remainder taken from reference TRBV28 and TRBJ1-1, is DVKVTQSSRYLVKRTGEKVFLECVQDMDHENMFWYRQDPGLGLRLIYFSYDVKMKEKGDIPEGYSVSREKKERFSLILESASTNQTSMYLCASSSHRQGMNTEAFFGQGTRLTVV.